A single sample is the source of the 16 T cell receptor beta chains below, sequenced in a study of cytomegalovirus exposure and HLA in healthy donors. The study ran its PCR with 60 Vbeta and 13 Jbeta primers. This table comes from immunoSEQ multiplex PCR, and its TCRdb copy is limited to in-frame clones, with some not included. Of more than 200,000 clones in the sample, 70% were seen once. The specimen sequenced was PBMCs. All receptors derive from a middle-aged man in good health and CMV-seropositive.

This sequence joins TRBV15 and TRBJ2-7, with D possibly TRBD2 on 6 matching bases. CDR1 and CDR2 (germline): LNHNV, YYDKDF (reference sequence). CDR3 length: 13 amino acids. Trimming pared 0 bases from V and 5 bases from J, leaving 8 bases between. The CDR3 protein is CATSRDTGDEQYF. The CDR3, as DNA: TGTGCCACCAGCAGAGATACGGGGGACGAGCAGTACTTC.

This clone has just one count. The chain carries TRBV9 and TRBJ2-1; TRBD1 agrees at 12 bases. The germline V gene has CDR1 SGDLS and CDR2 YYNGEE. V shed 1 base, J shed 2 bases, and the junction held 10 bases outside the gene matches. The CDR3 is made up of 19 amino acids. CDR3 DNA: TGTGCCAGCAGCGTATTCGGGACAGGGGGCAAAGGGGCCTACAATGAGCAGTTCTTC. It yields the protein CASSVFGTGGKGAYNEQFF. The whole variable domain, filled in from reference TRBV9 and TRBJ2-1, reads DSGVTQTPKHLITATGQRVTLRCSPRSGDLSVYWYQQSLDQGLQFLIQYYNGEERAKGNILERFSAQQFPDLHSELNLSSLELGDSALYFCASSVFGTGGKGAYNEQFFGPGTRLTVL.

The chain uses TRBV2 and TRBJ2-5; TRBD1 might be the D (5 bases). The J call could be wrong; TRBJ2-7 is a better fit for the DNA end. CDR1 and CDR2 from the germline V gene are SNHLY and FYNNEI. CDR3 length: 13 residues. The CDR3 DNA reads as TGTGCCAGCAGTGCCAGGGTAAGAGACGAGCAGTACTTC. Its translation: CASSARVRDEQYF.

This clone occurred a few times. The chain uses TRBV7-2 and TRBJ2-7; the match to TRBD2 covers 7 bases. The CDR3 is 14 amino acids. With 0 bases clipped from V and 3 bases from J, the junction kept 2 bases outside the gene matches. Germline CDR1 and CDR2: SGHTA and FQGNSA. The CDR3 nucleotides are TGTGCCAGCAGCTTAGCCGGACTAGACTACGAGCAGTACTTC. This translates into CASSLAGLDYEQYF.

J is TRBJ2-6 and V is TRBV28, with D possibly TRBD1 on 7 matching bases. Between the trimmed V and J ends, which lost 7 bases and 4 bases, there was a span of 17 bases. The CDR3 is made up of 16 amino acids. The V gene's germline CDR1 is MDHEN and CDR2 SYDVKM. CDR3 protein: CASTLRRGPGANVLTF. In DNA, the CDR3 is TGTGCCAGCACCCTCAGGAGGGGGCCGGGGGCCAACGTCCTGACTTTC.

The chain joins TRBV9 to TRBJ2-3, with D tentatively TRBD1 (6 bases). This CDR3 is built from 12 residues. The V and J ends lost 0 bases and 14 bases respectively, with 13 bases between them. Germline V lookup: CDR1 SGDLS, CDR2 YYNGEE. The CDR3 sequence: CASSVDHRVVYF. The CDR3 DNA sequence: TGTGCCAGCAGCGTAGACCACAGGGTAGTGTATTTT.

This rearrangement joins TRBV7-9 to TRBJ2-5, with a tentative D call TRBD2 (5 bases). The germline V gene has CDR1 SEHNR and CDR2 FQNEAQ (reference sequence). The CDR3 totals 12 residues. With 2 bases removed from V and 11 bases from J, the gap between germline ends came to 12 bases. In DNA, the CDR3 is TGTGCCAGCAGCTTAACCCGTACGGGGCAGTACTTC. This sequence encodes CASSLTRTGQYF.

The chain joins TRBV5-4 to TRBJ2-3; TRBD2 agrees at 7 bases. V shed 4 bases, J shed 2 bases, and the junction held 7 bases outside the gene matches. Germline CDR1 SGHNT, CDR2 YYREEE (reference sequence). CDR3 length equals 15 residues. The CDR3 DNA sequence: TGTGCCAGCAGCCTACGGGGGGACGTCACAGATACGCAGTATTTT. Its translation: CASSLRGDVTDTQYF.

CDR3 residues: CAAASTRYEQYF. Here the CDR3 DNA reads TGTGCCGCCGCAAGTACCCGCTACGAGCAGTACTTC. V and J are TRBV28 and TRBJ2-5; D is ambiguous. The tail of the sequence fits TRBJ2-7 better, so the J call may be wrong. Germline V CDR1 and CDR2: MDHEN, SYDVKM. The CDR3 consists of 12 residues.

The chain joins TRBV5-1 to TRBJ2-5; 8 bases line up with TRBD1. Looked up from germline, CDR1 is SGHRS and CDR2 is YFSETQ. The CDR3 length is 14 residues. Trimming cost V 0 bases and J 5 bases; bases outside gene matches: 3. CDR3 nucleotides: TGCGCCAGCAGCTTGGGGACAGGGATGGAGACCCAGTACTTC. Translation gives CASSLGTGMETQYF.

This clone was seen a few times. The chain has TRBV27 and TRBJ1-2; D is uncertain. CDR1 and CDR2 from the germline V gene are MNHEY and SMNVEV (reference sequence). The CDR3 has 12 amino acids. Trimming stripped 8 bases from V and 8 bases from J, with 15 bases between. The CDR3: CASGGAGTGYTF. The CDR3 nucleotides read TGTGCCAGCGGCGGTGCCGGCACAGGCTACACCTTC.

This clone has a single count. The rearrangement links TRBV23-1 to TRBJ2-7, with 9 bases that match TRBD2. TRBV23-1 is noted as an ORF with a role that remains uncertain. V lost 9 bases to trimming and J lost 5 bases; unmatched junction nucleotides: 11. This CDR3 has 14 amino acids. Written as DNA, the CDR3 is TGCGCCAGTTCCCCAACAGAGCGGGAGGACGAGCAGTACTTC. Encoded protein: CASSPTEREDEQYF.

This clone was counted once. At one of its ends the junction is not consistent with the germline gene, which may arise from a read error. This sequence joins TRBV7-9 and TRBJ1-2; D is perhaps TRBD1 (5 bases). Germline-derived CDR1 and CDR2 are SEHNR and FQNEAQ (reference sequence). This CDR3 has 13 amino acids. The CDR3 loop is CSSRHFSGDGYTF. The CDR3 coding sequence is TGTTCCAGTCGGCACTTCTCGGGGGATGGCTACACCTTC.

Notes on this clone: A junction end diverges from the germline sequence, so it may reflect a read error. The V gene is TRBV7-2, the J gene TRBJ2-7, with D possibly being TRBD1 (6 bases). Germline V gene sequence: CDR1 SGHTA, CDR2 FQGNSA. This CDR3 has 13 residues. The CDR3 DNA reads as TGTGCCAGCAGCCCTGGACAGCCCTACGCGCAGTACTTC. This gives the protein CASSPGQPYAQYF.

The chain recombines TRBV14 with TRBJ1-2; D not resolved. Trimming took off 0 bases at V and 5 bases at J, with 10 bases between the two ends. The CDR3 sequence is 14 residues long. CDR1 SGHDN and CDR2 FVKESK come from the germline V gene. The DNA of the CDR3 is TGTGCCAGCAGCCAAGAAGGAGGCTGGTATGGCTACACCTTC. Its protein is CASSQEGGWYGYTF.

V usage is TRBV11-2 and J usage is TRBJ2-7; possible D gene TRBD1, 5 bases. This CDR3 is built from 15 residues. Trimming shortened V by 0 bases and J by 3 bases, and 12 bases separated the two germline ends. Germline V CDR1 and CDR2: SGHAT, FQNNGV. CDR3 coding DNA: TGTGCCAGCAGCTTAGATGTCACAGGTTTCTACGAGCAGTACTTC. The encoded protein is CASSLDVTGFYEQYF.